This T cell receptor (beta chain) was identified in a study of shared clonotypes between healthy human individuals. V dropped 0 bases and J dropped 1 base, with 10 bases sitting between them. This CDR3 contains 16 residues. Germline CDR1 ENHRY, CDR2 SYGVKD. Deep-level assay runs were performed. TCRdb's copy holds only in-frame clones and misses some; the assay was immunoSEQ multiplex PCR. The sample has about 490,000 clones; around three quarters are singletons. The receptor's source is a woman aged 40 to 50 in good health. Some clones in this sample may be carry-over from other donors' samples. The sample taken for sequencing was PBMCs. V and J are TRBV10-3 and TRBJ1-3; D uncertain. The CDR3, as DNA: TGTGCCATCAGTGAGTCGAGGGCCGGATCTGGAAACACCATATATTTT. Amino acids: CAISESRAGSGNTIYF.